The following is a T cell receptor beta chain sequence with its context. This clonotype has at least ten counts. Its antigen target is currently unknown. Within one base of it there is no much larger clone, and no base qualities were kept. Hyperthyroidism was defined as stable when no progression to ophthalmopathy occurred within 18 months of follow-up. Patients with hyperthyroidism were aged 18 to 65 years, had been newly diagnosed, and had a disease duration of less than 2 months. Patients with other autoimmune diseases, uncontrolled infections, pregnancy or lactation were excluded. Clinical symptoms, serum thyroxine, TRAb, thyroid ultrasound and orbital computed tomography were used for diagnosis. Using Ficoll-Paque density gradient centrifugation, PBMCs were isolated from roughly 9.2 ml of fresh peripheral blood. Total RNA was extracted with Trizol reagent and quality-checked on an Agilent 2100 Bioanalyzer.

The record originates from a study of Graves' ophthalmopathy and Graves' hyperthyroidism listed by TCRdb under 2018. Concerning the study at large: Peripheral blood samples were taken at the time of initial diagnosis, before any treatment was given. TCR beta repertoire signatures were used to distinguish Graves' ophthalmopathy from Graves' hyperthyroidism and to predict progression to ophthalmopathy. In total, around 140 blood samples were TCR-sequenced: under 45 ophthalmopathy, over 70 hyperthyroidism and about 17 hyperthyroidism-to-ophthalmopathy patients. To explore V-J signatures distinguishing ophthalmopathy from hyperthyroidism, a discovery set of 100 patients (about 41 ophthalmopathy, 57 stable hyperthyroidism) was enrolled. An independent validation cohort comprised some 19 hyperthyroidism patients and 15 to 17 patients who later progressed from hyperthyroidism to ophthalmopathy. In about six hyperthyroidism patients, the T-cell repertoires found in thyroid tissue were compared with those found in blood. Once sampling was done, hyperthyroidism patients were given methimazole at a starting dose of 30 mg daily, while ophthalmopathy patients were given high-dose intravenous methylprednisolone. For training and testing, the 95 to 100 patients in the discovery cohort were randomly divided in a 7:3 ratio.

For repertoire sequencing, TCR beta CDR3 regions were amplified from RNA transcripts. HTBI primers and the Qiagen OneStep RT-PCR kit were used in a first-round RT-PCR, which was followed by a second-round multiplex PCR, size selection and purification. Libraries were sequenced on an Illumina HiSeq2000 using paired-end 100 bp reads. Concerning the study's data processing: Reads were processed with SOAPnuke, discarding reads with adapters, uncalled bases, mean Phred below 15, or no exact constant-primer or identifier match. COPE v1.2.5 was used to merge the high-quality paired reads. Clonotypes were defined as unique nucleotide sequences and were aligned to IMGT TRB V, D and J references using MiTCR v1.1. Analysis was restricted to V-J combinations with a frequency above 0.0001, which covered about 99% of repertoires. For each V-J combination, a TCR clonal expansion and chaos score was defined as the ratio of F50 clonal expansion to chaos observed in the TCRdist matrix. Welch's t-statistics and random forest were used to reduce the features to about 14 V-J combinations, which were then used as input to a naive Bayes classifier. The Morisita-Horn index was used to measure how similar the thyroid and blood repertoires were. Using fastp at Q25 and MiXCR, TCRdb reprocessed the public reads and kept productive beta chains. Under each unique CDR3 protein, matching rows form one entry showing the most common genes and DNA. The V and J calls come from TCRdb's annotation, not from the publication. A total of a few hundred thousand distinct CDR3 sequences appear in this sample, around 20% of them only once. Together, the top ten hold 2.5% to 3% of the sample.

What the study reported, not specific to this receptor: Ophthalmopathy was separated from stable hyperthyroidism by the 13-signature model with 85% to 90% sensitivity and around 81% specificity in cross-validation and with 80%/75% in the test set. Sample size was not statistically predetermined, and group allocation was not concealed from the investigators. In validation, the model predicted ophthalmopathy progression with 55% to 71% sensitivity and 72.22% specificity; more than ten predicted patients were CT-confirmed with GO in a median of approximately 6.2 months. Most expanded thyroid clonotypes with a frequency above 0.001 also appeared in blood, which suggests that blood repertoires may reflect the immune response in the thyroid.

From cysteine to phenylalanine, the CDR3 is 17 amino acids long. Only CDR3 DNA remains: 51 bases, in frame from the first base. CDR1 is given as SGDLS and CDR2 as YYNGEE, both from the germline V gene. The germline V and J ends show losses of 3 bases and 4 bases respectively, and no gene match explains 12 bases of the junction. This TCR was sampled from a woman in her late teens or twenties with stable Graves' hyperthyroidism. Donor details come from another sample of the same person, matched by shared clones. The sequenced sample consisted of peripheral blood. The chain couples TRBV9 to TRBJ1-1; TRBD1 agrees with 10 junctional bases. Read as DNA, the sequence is TGTGCCAGCAGCGCCCGGGACAGGGGTCTTTCGGGCACTGAAGCTTTCTTT. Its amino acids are CASSARDRGLSGTEAFF.